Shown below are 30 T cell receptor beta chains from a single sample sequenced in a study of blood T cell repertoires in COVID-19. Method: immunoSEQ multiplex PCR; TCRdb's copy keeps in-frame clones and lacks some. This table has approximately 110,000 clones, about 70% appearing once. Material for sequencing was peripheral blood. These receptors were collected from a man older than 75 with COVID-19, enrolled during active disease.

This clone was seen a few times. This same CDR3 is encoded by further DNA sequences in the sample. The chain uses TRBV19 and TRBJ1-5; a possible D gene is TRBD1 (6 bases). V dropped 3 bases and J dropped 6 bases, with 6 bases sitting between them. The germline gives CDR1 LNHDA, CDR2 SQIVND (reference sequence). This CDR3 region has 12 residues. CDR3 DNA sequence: TGTGCCAGTAGTATCAGGGGTCAGCCCCAGCATTTT. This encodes CASSIRGQPQHF.

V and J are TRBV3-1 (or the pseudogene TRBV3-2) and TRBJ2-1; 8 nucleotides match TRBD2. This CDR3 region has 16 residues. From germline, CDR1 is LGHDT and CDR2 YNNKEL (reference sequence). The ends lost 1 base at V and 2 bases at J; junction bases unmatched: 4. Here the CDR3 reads CASSQVVAGTYNEQFF. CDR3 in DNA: TGTGCCAGCAGCCAAGTAGTAGCGGGAACCTACAATGAGCAGTTCTTC.

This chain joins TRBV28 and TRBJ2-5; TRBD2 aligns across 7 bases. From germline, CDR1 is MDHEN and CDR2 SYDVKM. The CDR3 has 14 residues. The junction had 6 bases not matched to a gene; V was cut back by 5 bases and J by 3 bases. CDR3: CASSLLATKETQYF. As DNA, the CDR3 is TGTGCCAGCAGTCTACTAGCGACCAAAGAGACCCAGTACTTC.

CDR3 nucleotide sequence: TGTGCCAGCAGTCTCCAGACACATGGCTACACCTTC. It codes for CASSLQTHGYTF. The V and J genes are TRBV28 and TRBJ1-2, with no clear D. CDR1 and CDR2 (germline): MDHEN, SYDVKM. The V end was cut by 5 bases, the J end by 6 bases, with 10 bases between. There are 12 residues in the CDR3.

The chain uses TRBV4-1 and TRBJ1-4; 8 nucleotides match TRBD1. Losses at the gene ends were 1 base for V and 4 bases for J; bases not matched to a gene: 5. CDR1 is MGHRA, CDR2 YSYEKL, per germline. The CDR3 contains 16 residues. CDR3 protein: CASSQVSGQDNEKLFF. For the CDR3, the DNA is TGCGCCAGCAGCCAAGTTTCGGGACAGGATAATGAAAAACTGTTTTTT.

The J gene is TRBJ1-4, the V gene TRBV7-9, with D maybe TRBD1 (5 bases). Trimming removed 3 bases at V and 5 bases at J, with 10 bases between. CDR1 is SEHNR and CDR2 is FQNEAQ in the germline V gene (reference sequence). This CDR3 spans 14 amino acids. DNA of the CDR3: TGTGCCAGCAGCTTGGGACTTTTAAATGAAAAACTGTTTTTT. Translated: CASSLGLLNEKLFF.

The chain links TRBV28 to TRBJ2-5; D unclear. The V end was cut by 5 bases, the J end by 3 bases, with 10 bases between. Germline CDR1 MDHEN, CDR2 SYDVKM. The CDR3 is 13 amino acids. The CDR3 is CASSTNQEETQYF. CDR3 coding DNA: TGTGCCAGCAGTACCAACCAGGAAGAGACCCAGTACTTC.

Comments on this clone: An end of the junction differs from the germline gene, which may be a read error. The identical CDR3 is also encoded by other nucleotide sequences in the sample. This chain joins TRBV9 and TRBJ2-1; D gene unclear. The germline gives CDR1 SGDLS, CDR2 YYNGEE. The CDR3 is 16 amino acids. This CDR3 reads CASSSRGGNSYNEQFF. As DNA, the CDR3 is TGTGCCAGCAGCTCCAGAGGCGGTAACTCCTACAATGAACAGTTCTTC.

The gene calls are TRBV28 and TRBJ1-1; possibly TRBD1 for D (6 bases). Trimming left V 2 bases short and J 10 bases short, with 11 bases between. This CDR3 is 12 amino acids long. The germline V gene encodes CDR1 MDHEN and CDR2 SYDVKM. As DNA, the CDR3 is TGTGCCAGCAGTTTACAGGGGATAGTAGCTTTCTTT. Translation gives CASSLQGIVAFF.

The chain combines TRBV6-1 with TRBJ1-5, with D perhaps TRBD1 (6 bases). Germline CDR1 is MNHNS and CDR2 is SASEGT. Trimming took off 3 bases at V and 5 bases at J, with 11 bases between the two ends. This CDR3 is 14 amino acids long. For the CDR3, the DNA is TGTGCCAGCAGTGAGGACAGTGTTTATCAGCCCCAGCATTTT. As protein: CASSEDSVYQPQHF.

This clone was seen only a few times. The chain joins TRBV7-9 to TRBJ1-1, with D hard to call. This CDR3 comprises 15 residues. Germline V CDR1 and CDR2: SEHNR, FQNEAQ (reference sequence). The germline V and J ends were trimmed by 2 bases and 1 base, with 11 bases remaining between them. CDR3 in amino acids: CASSLSKYGNTEAFF. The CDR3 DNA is TGTGCCAGCAGCTTATCAAAGTACGGGAACACTGAAGCTTTCTTT.

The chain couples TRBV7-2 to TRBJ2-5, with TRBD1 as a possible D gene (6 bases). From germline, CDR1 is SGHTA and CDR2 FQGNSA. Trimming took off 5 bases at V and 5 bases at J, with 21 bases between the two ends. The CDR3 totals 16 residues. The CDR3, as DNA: TGTGCCAGCAGCCCGTGGGCAGGGGCCTCTTTGGAGACCCAGTACTTC. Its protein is CASSPWAGASLETQYF.

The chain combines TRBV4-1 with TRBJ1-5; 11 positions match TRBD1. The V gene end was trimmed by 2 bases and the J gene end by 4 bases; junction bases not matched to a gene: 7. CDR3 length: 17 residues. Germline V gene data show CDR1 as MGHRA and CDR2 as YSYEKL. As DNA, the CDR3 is TGCGCCAGCAGCCAAATCCGGACAGGGGGCTTAAATCAGCCCCAGCATTTT. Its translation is CASSQIRTGGLNQPQHF.

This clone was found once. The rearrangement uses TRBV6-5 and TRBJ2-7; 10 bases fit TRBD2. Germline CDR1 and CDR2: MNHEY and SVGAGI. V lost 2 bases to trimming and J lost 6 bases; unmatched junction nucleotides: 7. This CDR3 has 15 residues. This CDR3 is CASSYSGRASGEQYF. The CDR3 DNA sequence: TGTGCCAGCAGTTACAGCGGGAGGGCCAGCGGCGAGCAGTACTTC.

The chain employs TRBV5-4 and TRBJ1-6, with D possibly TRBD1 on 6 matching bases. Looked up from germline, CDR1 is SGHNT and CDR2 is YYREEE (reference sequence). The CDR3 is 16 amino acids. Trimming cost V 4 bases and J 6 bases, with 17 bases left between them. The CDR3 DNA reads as TGTGCCAGCAGCCTACAGGGCGCCCCGGCTAATTCACCCCTCCACTTT. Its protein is CASSLQGAPANSPLHF.

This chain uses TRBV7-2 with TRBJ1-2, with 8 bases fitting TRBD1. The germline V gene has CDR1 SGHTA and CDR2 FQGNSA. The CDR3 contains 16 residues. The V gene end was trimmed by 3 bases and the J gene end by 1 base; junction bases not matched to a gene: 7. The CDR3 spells CASSLARDRLNYGYTF. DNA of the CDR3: TGTGCCAGCAGCTTGGCCCGGGACAGGCTTAACTATGGCTACACCTTC.

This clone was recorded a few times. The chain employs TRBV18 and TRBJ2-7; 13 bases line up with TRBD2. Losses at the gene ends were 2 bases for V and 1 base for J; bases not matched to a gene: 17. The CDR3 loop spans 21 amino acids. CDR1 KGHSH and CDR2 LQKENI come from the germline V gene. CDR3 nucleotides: TGTGCCAGCTCACCAGAAGGGACTAGCGGGACCCCAAAGGATTTTTCCTACGAGCAGTACTTC. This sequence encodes CASSPEGTSGTPKDFSYEQYF. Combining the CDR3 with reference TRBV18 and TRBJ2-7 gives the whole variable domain NAGVMQNPRHLVRRRGQEARLRCSPMKGHSHVYWYRQLPEEGLKFMVYLQKENIIDESGMPKERFSAEFPKEGPSILRIQQVVRGDSAAYFCASSPEGTSGTPKDFSYEQYFGPGTRLTVT.

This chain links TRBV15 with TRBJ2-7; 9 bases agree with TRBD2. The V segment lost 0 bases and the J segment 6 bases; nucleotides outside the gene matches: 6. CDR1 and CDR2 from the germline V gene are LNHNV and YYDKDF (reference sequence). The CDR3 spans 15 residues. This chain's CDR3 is CATSRDSLLAGEQYF. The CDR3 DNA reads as TGTGCCACCAGCAGAGATAGCTTACTAGCGGGCGAGCAGTACTTC.

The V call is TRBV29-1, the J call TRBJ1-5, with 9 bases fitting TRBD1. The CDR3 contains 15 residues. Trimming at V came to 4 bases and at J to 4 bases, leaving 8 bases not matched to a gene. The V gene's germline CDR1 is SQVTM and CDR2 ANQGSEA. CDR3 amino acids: CSVGGTGPSNQPQHF. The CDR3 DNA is TGCAGCGTTGGGGGGACAGGGCCCAGTAATCAGCCCCAGCATTTT.

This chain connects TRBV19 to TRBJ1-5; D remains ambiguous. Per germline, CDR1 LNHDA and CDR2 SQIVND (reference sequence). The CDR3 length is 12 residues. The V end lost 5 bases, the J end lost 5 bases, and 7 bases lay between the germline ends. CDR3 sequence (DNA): TGTGCCAGTAGTCTCCCTGATCAGCCCCAGCATTTT. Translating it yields CASSLPDQPQHF.

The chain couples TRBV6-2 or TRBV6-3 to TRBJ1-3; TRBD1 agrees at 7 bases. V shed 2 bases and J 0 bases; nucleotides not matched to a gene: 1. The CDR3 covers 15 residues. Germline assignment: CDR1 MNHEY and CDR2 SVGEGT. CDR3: CASSYGTASGNTIYF. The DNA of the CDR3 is TGTGCCAGCAGTTACGGGACAGCCTCTGGAAACACCATATATTTT.

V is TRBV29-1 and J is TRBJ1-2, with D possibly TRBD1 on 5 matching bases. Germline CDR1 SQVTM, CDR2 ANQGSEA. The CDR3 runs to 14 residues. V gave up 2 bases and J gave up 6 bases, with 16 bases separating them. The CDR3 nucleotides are TGCAGCGTTGAATGGGGCGAGTTCCTTAATGGCTACACCTTC. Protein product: CSVEWGEFLNGYTF.

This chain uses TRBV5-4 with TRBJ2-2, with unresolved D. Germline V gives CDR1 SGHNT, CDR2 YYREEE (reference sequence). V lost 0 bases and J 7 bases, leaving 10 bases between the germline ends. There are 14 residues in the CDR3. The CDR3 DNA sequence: TGTGCCAGCAGCTTGGTCTCCTCGAGCGGGGAGCTGTTTTTT. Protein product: CASSLVSSSGELFF.

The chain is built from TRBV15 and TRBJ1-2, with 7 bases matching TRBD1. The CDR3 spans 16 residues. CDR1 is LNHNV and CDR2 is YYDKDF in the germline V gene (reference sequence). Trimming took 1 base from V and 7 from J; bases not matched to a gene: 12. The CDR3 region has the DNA TGTGCCACCAGCAGAGGTAGGACAGGTTCCGTGAGTGGCTACACCTTC. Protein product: CATSRGRTGSVSGYTF.

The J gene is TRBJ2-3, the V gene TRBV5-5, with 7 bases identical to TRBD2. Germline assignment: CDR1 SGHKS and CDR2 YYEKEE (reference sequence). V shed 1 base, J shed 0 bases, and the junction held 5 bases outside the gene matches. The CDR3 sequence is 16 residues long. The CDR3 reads CASSLRLAVSTDTQYF. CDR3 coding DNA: TGTGCCAGCAGCTTGCGGCTAGCGGTTAGCACAGATACGCAGTATTTT.

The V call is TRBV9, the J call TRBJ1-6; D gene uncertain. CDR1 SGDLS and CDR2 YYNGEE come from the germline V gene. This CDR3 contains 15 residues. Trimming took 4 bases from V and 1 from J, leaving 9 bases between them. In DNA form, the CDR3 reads TGTGCCAGCAGCCCTTCCGGTTCCTATAATTCACCCCTCCACTTT. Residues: CASSPSGSYNSPLHF.

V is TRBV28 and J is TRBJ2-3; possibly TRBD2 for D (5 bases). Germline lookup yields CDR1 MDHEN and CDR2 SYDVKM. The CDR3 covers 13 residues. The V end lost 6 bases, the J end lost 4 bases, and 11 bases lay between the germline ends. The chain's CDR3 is CASSTAEADTQYF. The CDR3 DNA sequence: TGTGCCAGCAGCACCGCGGAGGCAGATACGCAGTATTTT.

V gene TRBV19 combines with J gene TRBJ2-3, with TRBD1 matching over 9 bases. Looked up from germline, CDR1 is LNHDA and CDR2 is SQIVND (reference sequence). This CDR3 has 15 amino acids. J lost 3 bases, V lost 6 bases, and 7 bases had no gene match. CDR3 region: CASSQTGGRTDTQYF. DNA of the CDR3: TGTGCCAGTAGCCAGACAGGGGGTAGGACAGATACGCAGTATTTT.

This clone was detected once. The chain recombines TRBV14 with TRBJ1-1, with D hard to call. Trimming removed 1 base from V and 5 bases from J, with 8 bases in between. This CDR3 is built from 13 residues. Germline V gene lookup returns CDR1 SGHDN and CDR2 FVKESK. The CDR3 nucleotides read TGTGCCAGCAGCCAAGTCCTCCAGACTGAAGCTTTCTTT. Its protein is CASSQVLQTEAFF.

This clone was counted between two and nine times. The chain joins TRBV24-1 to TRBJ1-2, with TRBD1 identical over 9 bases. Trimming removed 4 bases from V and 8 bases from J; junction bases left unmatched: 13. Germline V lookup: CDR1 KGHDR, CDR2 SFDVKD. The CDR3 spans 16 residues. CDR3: CATSDSTPGQGDGYTF. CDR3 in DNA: TGTGCCACCAGTGACTCGACCCCGGGACAGGGTGACGGCTACACCTTC.